This T cell receptor (beta chain) was recorded in a study of T cells in Graves' hyperthyroidism and ophthalmopathy. Study-level findings and limits: In the analysis, a 13 V-J model separated ophthalmopathy from stable hyperthyroidism.

V shed 5 bases and J 5 bases; nucleotides not matched to a gene: 10. The length of the CDR3 is 15 residues. Germline V CDR1 and CDR2: MNHNS, SASEGT. This clonotype appeared many times. Its antigen remains unidentified. RNA transcripts provided the source from which TCR beta CDR3 regions were amplified. RT-PCR in the first round (using the HTBI primer set) targeted the TCR CDR3. TCRdb passed the multiplex PCR reads through MiXCR, listing each CDR3 protein once. Of over 250,000 distinct CDR3 sequences listed, 12% to 15% are singletons. The sequence was obtained from a woman in her forties with Graves' ophthalmopathy. The rearrangement joins TRBV6-1 to TRBJ1-2; 8 nucleotides agree with TRBD1. The sequencing input was blood. The CDR3 DNA sequence: TGTGCCAGCAGTCCGGAGACAGGGGATGCTTATGGCTACACCTTC. Translated, it gives CASSPETGDAYGYTF.